A selection of T cell receptor beta chains follows, all from one sample in a study of vaccination and CD4 T cells after COVID-19. Their antigens are not known. MiXCR, run by TCRdb on the PCR reads, gives a single entry per CDR3 protein. The table has roughly 9,300 distinct CDR3 sequences, around 35% seen once. The sequencing input was CD4+ T cells from blood, cultured in vitro. The source is a human donor in good health. Both conserved end residues are part of each CDR3. A D gene is named only where the DNA matches it firmly. Clone size appears in some rows only: once, few, many, or a class for an expanded clone.

v_call	d_call	clone_size	j_call	cdr3_nt	cdr3_aa
TRBV27	TRBD1	few	TRBJ2-2	TGTGCCAGCAGTCCCGGGACAGGGATATCCGGGGAGCTGTTTTTT	CASSPGTGISGELFF
TRBV6-1	TRBD1	few	TRBJ2-3	TGTGCCAGCAGCCCTAGACCACGACAGGGGGCCGGGCAGTATTTT	CASSPRPRQGAGQYF
TRBV4-1	NA	NA	TRBJ1-1	TGCGCCAGCAGCCGGGGGGGGGTCCTTGAAGCTTTCTTT	CASSRGGVLEAFF
TRBV14	NA	NA	TRBJ1-2	TGTGCCAGCAGCCTGGACCGGACCGCGATCTATGGCTACACCTTC	CASSLDRTAIYGYTF
TRBV28	NA	few	TRBJ1-1	TGTGCCAGCGAACGGGGTATGAACACTGAAGCTTTCTTT	CASERGMNTEAFF
TRBV6-1	NA	few	TRBJ2-3	TGTGCCAGCCAAGTGGGAAGCACAGATACGCAGTATTTT	CASQVGSTDTQYF
TRBV6-1	NA	few	TRBJ1-5	TGTGCCAGCAGTCGGACCGGACAGAACAATCAGCCCCAGCATTTT	CASSRTGQNNQPQHF
TRBV7-9	NA	few	TRBJ1-2	TGTGCCAGCAGCGTGGACCCCTTAGGTGGCTACACCTTC	CASSVDPLGGYTF
TRBV7-6	TRBD2	few	TRBJ2-3	TGTGCCAGCAGCTCTGGACTAGCGGGAGGGCCTGCAGATACGCAGTATTTT	CASSSGLAGGPADTQYF
TRBV20-1	TRBD2	NA	TRBJ2-1	TGCAGTGCTTCCACTAGCGCCTACAATGAGCAGTTCTTC	CSASTSAYNEQFF
TRBV20-1	TRBD2	NA	TRBJ2-3	TGCAGTGCTAGAGATCCTGCTAGCGGGAGCGGTCGAGATACGCAGTATTTT	CSARDPASGSGRDTQYF
TRBV24-1	NA	few	TRBJ2-7	TGTGCCACCAGTGGCGGGACTCGAGGGTCCTACGAGCAGTACTTC	CATSGGTRGSYEQYF
TRBV7-2	TRBD2	NA	TRBJ2-5	TGTGCCAGCAGCCCCGCGGGACTAGCGGGAGGAGAGACCCAGTACTTC	CASSPAGLAGGETQYF
TRBV6-1	NA	NA	TRBJ1-2	TGTGCCAGCAGTGAAGCGCGGTCCGCTAACTATGGCTACACCTTC	CASSEARSANYGYTF
TRBV18	NA	NA	TRBJ2-7	TGTGCCAGCTCACCCTCGACAGTTATTTGGTACGAGCAGTACTTC	CASSPSTVIWYEQYF
TRBV30	TRBD1	NA	TRBJ1-2	TGTGCCTGGGGGATGGACAGGGCAAATGGCTACACCTTC	CAWGMDRANGYTF
TRBV6-1	NA	NA	TRBJ1-3	TGTGCCAGCAGTGAGCAGGGACGCTCTGGAAACACCATATATTTT	CASSEQGRSGNTIYF
TRBV20-1	NA	few	TRBJ1-2	TGCAGTGCTAGAATTCCCAGGGAAAACTATGGCTACACCTTC	CSARIPRENYGYTF
TRBV20-1	TRBD1	few	TRBJ1-3	TGCAGTGCTGAGATAGGGGGCTCGGGAAACACCATATATTTT	CSAEIGGSGNTIYF
TRBV19	NA	few	TRBJ1-5	TGTGCCAGTAGTAGAGTCGGGGGGAGCAATCAGCCCCAGCATTTT	CASSRVGGSNQPQHF
TRBV5-4	NA	few	TRBJ1-1	TGTGCCAGCAACCCCCGGGGCGGACACACTGAAGCTTTCTTT	CASNPRGGHTEAFF
TRBV10-3	NA	few	TRBJ2-1	TGTGCCATCAGTGAGTCATCTAGTCAGTTCTTC	CAISESSSQFF
TRBV7-9	NA	NA	TRBJ2-5	TGTGCCAGCAGCTATCGGGAGACCCAGTACTTC	CASSYRETQYF
TRBV27	NA	few	TRBJ1-1	TGTGCCAGCAGTCTCCTCCCTTTAATGAACACTGAAGCTTTCTTT	CASSLLPLMNTEAFF
TRBV15	TRBD1	few	TRBJ2-7	TGTGCCACCAGCAGAGAAGGGACAGGGTCCAACGAGCAGTACTTC	CATSREGTGSNEQYF
TRBV7-9	TRBD1	few	TRBJ2-2	TGTGCCAGCAGCGAACAGGGGGACGGGGAGCTGTTTTTT	CASSEQGDGELFF
TRBV6-2/TRBV6-3	NA	few	TRBJ1-2	TGTGCCAGCAGTTCAAGGTCGGAAGTATGGAAGGGAAGGGGTTCCTATGGCTACACCTTC	CASSSRSEVWKGRGSYGYTF
TRBV6-5	NA	few	TRBJ2-5	TGTGCCAGCAGTTACTCAGGGCAGGGGTATTATGAGACCCAGTACTTC	CASSYSGQGYYETQYF
TRBV7-9	TRBD2	NA	TRBJ2-3	TGTGCCAGCAGCTTAGAGGAGCGGGGGGATACGCAGTATTTT	CASSLEERGDTQYF
TRBV12-3/TRBV12-4	TRBD2	NA	TRBJ2-3	TGTGCCAGCAGTTCACTAGCGGGAGCGGTAGATACGCAGTATTTT	CASSSLAGAVDTQYF
TRBV27	NA	few	TRBJ1-5	TGTGCCAGCAGTCCATCTTCGCGGCTTCCCAATCAGCCCCAGCATTTT	CASSPSSRLPNQPQHF
TRBV12-3/TRBV12-4	TRBD2	NA	TRBJ2-3	TGTGCCAGCAGCCATGGACTAGCGGCCCGCGCTAGCACAGATACGCAGTATTTT	CASSHGLAARASTDTQYF